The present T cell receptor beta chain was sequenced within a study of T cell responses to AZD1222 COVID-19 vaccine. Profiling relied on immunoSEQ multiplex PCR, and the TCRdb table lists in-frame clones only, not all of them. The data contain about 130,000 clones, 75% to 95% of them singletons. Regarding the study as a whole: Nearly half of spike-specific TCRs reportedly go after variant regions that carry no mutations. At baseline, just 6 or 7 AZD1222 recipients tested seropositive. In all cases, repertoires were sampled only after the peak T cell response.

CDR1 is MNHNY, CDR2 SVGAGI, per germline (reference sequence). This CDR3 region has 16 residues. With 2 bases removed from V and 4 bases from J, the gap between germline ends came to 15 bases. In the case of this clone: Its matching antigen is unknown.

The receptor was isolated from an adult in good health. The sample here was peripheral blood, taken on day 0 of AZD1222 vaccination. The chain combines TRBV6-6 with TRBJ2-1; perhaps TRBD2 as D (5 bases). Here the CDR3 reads CASSYEGIGLYNEQFF. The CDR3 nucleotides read TGTGCCAGCAGTTACGAGGGTATAGGTTTGTACAATGAGCAGTTCTTC.